This entry describes one T cell receptor beta chain. The CDR3 sequence is 15 residues long. V lost 4 bases to trimming and J lost 1 base; unmatched junction nucleotides: 1. Germline assignment: CDR1 LGHNA and CDR2 YNFKEQ. The data stem from a study of blood T cell repertoires in COVID-19. Turning to the study itself: T cells, B-cell-depleted T cells, or PBMCs supplied cDNA or gDNA.

In the original analysis: Reference gene primer amplification gave estimated nucleated cell counts. Libraries were prepared by immunoSEQ multiplex PCR; TCRdb keeps only in-frame clonotypes and omits some of them. V, J and clone size were drawn from that table, and D and trimming were deduced from the DNA. This sample carries approximately 200,000 clones, almost 90% of them seen once, and the ten largest clones take around 1.4%. The TCR comes from a man aged 18 to 29 with active or convalescent COVID-19. This chain uses TRBV4-2 with TRBJ1-5, with TRBD1 matching 10 bases. Source material: peripheral blood. CDR3 sequence (DNA): TGTGCCAGCAGCCCGGGACAGGGGAGCAATCAGCCCCAGCATTTT. Its protein product is CASSPGQGSNQPQHF.